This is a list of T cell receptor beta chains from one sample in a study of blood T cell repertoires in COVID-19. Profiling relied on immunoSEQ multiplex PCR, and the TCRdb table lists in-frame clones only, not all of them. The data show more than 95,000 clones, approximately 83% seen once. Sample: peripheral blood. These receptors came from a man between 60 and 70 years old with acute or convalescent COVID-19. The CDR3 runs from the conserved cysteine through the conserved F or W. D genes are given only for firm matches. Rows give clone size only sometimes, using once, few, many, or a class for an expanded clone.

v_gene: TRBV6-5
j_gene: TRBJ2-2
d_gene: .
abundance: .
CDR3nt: TGTGCCAGCAGTTCCCCAGGGGCGAACACCGGGGAGCTGTTTTTT
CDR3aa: CASSSPGANTGELFF

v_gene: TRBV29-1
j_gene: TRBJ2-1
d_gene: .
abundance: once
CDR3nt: TGCAGCGTGACGCCCGGGGCCTACAATGAGCAGTTCTTC
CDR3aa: CSVTPGAYNEQFF

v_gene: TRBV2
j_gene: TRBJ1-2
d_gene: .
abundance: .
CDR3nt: TGTGCCAGCCGTACGAGGGCTAGCTATGGCTACACCTTC
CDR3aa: CASRTRASYGYTF

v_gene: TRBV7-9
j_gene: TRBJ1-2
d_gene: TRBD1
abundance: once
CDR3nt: TGTGCCAGCAGCTTAGAAGGGGGCGGGGGCTACACCTTC
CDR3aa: CASSLEGGGGYTF

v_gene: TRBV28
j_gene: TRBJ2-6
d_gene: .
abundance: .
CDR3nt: TGTGCCAGCAGCTCCTCCGGGTCAGGGGCCAACGTCCTGACTTTC
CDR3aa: CASSSSGSGANVLTF

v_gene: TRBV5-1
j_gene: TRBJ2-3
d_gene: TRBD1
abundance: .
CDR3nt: TGCGCCAGCAGTCCCGGGACAGGGGAGGTAGATACGCAGTATTTT
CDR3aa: CASSPGTGEVDTQYF

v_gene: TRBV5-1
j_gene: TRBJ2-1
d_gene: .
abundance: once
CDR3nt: TGCGCCAGCAGCTTGGGAGGGAGGCCCGACTACAATGAGCAGTTCTTC
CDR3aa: CASSLGGRPDYNEQFF

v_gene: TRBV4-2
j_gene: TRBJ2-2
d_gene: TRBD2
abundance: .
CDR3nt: TGTGCCAGCAGCCAAGATAGTACTAGCGGGAGAACCGGGGAGCTGTTTTTT
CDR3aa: CASSQDSTSGRTGELFF

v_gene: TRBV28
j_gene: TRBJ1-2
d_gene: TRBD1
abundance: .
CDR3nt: TGTGCCAGCAGTTTAGGGACAGGGGTTGTCTATGGCTACACCTTC
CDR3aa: CASSLGTGVVYGYTF

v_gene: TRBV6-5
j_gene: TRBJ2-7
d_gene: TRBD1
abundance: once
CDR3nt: TGTGCCAGCACCCCCGACAGGGCCTCCTACGAGCAGTACTTC
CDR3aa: CASTPDRASYEQYF

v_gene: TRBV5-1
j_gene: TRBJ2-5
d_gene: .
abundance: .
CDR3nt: TGCGCCAGCAGCTTGATTCGCCAAGAGACCCAGTACTTC
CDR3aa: CASSLIRQETQYF

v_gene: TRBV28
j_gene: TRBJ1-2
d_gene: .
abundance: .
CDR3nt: TGTGCCAGCAACCCTCAGGGCCGTGGCTACACCTTC
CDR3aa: CASNPQGRGYTF

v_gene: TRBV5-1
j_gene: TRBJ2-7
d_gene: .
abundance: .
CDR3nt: TGCGCCAGCAGCTTGGACGGGCTAGCGATAACCTACGAGCAGTACTTC
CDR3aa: CASSLDGLAITYEQYF

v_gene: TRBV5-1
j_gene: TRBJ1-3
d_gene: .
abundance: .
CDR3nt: TGCGCCAGCAGCCCGCGGACAGTGGCGGGCACAAGCTCTGGAAACACCATATATTTT
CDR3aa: CASSPRTVAGTSSGNTIYF

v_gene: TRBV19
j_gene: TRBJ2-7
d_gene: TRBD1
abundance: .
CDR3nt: TGTGCCAGTAGCGCCTTACCGGGACAGGGGGCGGGCTACGAGCAGTACTTC
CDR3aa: CASSALPGQGAGYEQYF

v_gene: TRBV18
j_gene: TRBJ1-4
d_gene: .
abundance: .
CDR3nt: TGTGCCAGCTCACCACCGCCTGGGGGGGCGACGGATGAAAAACTGTTTTTT
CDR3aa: CASSPPPGGATDEKLFF

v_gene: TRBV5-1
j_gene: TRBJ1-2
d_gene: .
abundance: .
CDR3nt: TGCGCCAGCAGCCGACTCCAGGGAGGAGGTGGCTACACCTTC
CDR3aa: CASSRLQGGGGYTF

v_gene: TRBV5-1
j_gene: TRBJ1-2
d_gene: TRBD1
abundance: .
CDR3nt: TGCGCCAGCAGCCTCGGGACAGGCCGGGGGGCGGGCTACACCTTC
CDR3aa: CASSLGTGRGAGYTF

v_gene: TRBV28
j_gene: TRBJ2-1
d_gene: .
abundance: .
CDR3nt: TGTGCCAGCAGTTCCATGGACAGCTCCTACAATGAGCAGTTCTTC
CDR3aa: CASSSMDSSYNEQFF

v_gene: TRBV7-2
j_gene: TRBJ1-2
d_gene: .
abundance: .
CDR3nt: TGTGCCAGCAGCTTAGTAGTGGGGGCGATTACCTTC
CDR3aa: CASSLVVGAITF

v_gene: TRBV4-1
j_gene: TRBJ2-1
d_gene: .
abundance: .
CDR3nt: TGCGCCAGCAGCCACCCCGATCGCCGGGAGTCCTCCTACAATGAGCAGTTCTTC
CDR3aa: CASSHPDRRESSYNEQFF

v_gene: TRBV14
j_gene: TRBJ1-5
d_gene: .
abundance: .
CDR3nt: TGTGCCAGCAGCCAATTCAGGGATCAGCCCCAGCATTTT
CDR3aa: CASSQFRDQPQHF

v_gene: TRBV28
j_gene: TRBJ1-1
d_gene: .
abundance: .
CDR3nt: TGTGCCAGCAGCTTGACAGGAGCGAACACTGAAGCTTTCTTT
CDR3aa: CASSLTGANTEAFF

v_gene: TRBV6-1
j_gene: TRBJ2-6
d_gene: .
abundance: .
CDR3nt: TGTGCCAGCAGTGAAGCCTACAGGTACTCTGGGGCCAACGTCCTGACTTTC
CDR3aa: CASSEAYRYSGANVLTF

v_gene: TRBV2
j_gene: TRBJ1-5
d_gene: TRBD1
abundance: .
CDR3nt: TGTGCCAGCAGCATGACAGGGGGGGGCAATCAGCCCCAGCATTTT
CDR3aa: CASSMTGGGNQPQHF

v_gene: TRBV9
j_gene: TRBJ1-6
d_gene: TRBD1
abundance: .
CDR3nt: TGTGCCAGCAGCGTCGGCCCCTCCGGGACAGGAAGATCACCCCTCCACTTT
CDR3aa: CASSVGPSGTGRSPLHF

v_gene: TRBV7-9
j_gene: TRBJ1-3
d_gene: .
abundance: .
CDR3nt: TGTGCCAGCAGCTGGACAGTCTCTGGAAACACCATATATTTT
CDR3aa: CASSWTVSGNTIYF

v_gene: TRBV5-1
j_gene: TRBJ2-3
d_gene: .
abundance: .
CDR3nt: TGCGCCAGCAGCTTGGGAGTCGAGAGCACAGATACGCAGTATTTT
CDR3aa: CASSLGVESTDTQYF

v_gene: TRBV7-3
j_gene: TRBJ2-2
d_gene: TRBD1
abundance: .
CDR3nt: TGTGCCAGCAGTTCCGGACAGGCGGGCACCGGGGAGCTGTTTTTT
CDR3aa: CASSSGQAGTGELFF

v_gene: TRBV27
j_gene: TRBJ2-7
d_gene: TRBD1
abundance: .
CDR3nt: TGTGCCAGCAGCCTCCGAGGGACAGGGCTCGAGCAGTACTTC
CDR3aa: CASSLRGTGLEQYF

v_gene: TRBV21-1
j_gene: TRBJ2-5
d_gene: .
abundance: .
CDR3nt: TGTGCCAGCAGCACCCTTTGGAGCGGGGGAGAGACCCAGTACTTC
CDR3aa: CASSTLWSGGETQYF